A single sample gave rise to the 25 T cell receptor beta chains below, sequenced in a study of T cell responses to AZD1222 COVID-19 vaccine. Clones were sequenced by immunoSEQ multiplex PCR, and TCRdb holds only the in-frame ones, with some missing. The sample shows over 50,000 clones, roughly 90% of them seen only once. The sample in question was peripheral blood, obtained 28 days after the second AZD1222 dose. The receptors were gathered from an adult who received the AZD1222 COVID-19 vaccine.

This chain uses TRBV20-1 with TRBJ1-2, with no clear D. Per germline, CDR1 DFQATT and CDR2 SNEGSKA (reference sequence). The CDR3 has 11 residues. Trimming left V 3 bases short and J 7 bases short, with 9 bases between. The CDR3 nucleotides are TGCAGTGCTAGTTCCGGGTTTGGCTACACCTTC. It translates to CSASSGFGYTF.

This clone was counted once. The J gene is TRBJ1-4, the V gene TRBV6-4; no definite D call. The CDR3 totals 13 residues. From germline, CDR1 is MRHNA and CDR2 SNTAGT. The V end lost 8 bases, the J end lost 7 bases, and 14 bases lay between the germline ends. Written as DNA, the CDR3 is TGTGCCAGCCCCTTCCCCGGTCGTGAAAAACTGTTTTTT. This encodes CASPFPGREKLFF.

This chain links TRBV5-8 with TRBJ1-2, with 7 bases aligning to TRBD1. The CDR3 is 16 amino acids. Germline trimming cut 7 bases from V and 0 bases from J; bases unmatched to any gene: 12. CDR1 is SGHTS, CDR2 YDEGEE, per germline. CDR3: CASSRRTGSSNYGYTF. CDR3 nucleotides: TGTGCCAGCTCTCGCCGGACAGGCTCTTCTAACTATGGCTACACCTTC.

This rearrangement joins TRBV2 to TRBJ1-1; no definite D call. The ends were cut back, 6 bases at V and 0 bases at J, with 8 bases in the middle. The V gene's germline CDR1 is SNHLY and CDR2 FYNNEI. The CDR3 has 13 amino acids. In DNA, the CDR3 is TGTGCCAGCAGACGGAACATGAACACTGAAGCTTTCTTT. Its protein product is CASRRNMNTEAFF.

The chain is built from TRBV2 and TRBJ1-4; D is unresolved. Germline loops: CDR1 SNHLY, CDR2 FYNNEI. The CDR3 runs to 13 residues. V lost 7 bases and J lost 0, with 6 bases in between. DNA of the CDR3: TGTGCCAGCAACTTTGCAACTAATGAAAAACTGTTTTTT. Its protein is CASNFATNEKLFF.

The chain recombines TRBV9 with TRBJ2-3, with D perhaps matching TRBD1 or TRBD2 (6 bases each). The CDR3 spans 13 residues. The V end was cut by 7 bases, the J end by 2 bases, with 11 bases between. Germline loops: CDR1 SGDLS, CDR2 YYNGEE. CDR3 sequence (DNA): TGTGCCAGCCGTAGGGGGGCCACAGATACGCAGTATTTT. Residues: CASRRGATDTQYF. Looking up the rest from reference TRBV9 and TRBJ2-3 gives the full variable domain: DSGVTQTPKHLITATGQRVTLRCSPRSGDLSVYWYQQSLDQGLQFLIQYYNGEERAKGNILERFSAQQFPDLHSELNLSSLELGDSALYFCASRRGATDTQYFGPGTRLTVL.

This clone was counted once. The chain uses TRBV14 and TRBJ2-5; possible D gene TRBD2, 5 bases. Trimming shortened V by 1 base and J by 4 bases, and 7 bases separated the two germline ends. CDR3 length equals 13 residues. Germline V gene sequence: CDR1 SGHDN, CDR2 FVKESK. As DNA, the CDR3 is TGTGCCAGCAGCCAAGCTGGGAGAGAGACCCAGTACTTC. This translates into CASSQAGRETQYF.

The rearrangement uses TRBV10-2 and TRBJ2-2, with TRBD2 matching 10 bases. CDR1 is WSHSY, CDR2 SAAADI, per germline. Losses at the gene ends were 4 bases for V and 7 bases for J; bases not matched to a gene: 12. The CDR3 spans 17 residues. CDR3 amino acids: CASSVTSGIPPGGELFF. The CDR3 DNA reads TGCGCCAGCAGTGTAACTAGCGGGATACCTCCGGGCGGGGAGCTGTTTTTT.

V gene TRBV30 combines with J gene TRBJ2-1, with TRBD2 matching over 7 bases. CDR3 length: 15 residues. Germline-derived CDR1 and CDR2 are GTSNPN and SVGIG (reference sequence). V lost 4 bases to trimming and J lost 8 bases; unmatched junction nucleotides: 14. DNA of the CDR3: TGTGCCTGGAATCTATTGGGGGAGGGCCGGGATGAGCAGTTCTTC. Its protein product is CAWNLLGEGRDEQFF. Full variable domain (outside the CDR3, taken from reference TRBV30 and TRBJ2-1): SQTIHQWPATLVQPVGSPLSLECTVEGTSNPNLYWYRQAAGRGLQLLFYSVGIGQISSEVPQNLSASRPQDRQFILSSKKLLLSDSGFYLCAWNLLGEGRDEQFFGPGTRLTVL.

V usage is TRBV6-5 and J usage is TRBJ2-1; 14 nucleotides agree with TRBD2. This CDR3 comprises 15 residues. The germline CDR1 and CDR2 sequences are MNHEY and SVGAGI. V gave up 6 bases and J gave up 8 bases; unmatched junction bases: 6. The chain's CDR3 is CASSLGTSGSYEQFF. In DNA form, the CDR3 reads TGTGCCAGCAGCCTCGGGACTAGCGGGAGTTATGAGCAGTTCTTC.

With respect to this clone: A junction end diverges from the germline sequence, so it may reflect a read error. The rearrangement joins TRBV5-6 to TRBJ2-7, with D uncertain. The CDR3 is made up of 10 amino acids. Looked up from germline, CDR1 is SGHDT and CDR2 is YYEEEE. The DNA of the CDR3 is TGCAGAGGCCGTTTGGACGAGCAGTACTTC. Translating gives CRGRLDEQYF.

This chain joins TRBV4-1 and TRBJ2-7, with 8 bases that match TRBD2. Germline loops: CDR1 MGHRA, CDR2 YSYEKL. The CDR3 has 15 amino acids. The ends lost 5 bases at V and 6 bases at J; junction bases unmatched: 12. This CDR3 reads CASSFEVAGLGEQYF. For the CDR3, the DNA is TGCGCCAGCAGCTTCGAAGTAGCGGGACTCGGCGAGCAGTACTTC.

This chain connects TRBV10-1 to TRBJ2-3; D is uncertain. The V gene lost 8 bases and the J gene lost 0 bases, with 6 bases spanning the gap. This CDR3 comprises 12 residues. The germline V gene encodes CDR1 WNHNN and CDR2 SYGVQD (reference sequence). The CDR3 sequence is CASGESTDTQYF. CDR3 DNA: TGCGCCAGCGGCGAGAGCACAGATACGCAGTATTTT.

This clone was recorded once. The chain is built from TRBV5-5 and TRBJ2-1, with D possibly being TRBD2 (6 bases). With 0 bases removed from V and 0 bases from J, the gap between germline ends came to 16 bases. CDR1 is SGHKS and CDR2 is YYEKEE in the germline V gene (reference sequence). The CDR3 is 18 amino acids. The CDR3 loop reads CASSLEEGRGSSYNEQFF. The CDR3 coding sequence is TGTGCCAGCAGCTTGGAGGAGGGGAGAGGGAGCTCCTACAATGAGCAGTTCTTC.

The V and J genes are TRBV19 and TRBJ2-7; 8 bases line up with TRBD1. Germline loops: CDR1 LNHDA, CDR2 SQIVND (reference sequence). This CDR3 has 12 amino acids. The junction had 7 bases not matched to a gene; V was cut back by 6 bases and J by 9 bases. The DNA of the CDR3 is TGTGCCAGTAGGCCTACACAGGGGGTGCAGTACTTC. Its protein is CASRPTQGVQYF.

J is TRBJ2-1 and V is TRBV5-1; 9 bases are a match to TRBD2. The CDR3 has 16 residues. CDR1 SGHRS and CDR2 YFSETQ come from the germline V gene. J was trimmed by 0 bases and V by 4 bases; bases with no gene match: 5. CDR3 protein: CASSLTSGASYNEQFF. In nucleotides, the CDR3 is TGCGCCAGCAGCCTGACTAGCGGAGCCTCCTACAATGAGCAGTTCTTC.

This chain connects TRBV28 to TRBJ2-2; D may be TRBD1 (6 bases). The germline V gene encodes CDR1 MDHEN and CDR2 SYDVKM. The CDR3 length is 11 residues. The germline V and J ends were trimmed by 11 bases and 5 bases, with 9 bases remaining between them. CDR3 in amino acids: CAGQGTGELFF. The DNA of the CDR3 is TGTGCCGGTCAGGGGACCGGGGAGCTGTTTTTT.

The CDR3 reads CASSLGQGAFSNQPQHF. In DNA form, the CDR3 reads TGTGCCAGCAGCTTAGGGCAGGGGGCTTTTAGCAATCAGCCCCAGCATTTT. The chain carries TRBV11-3 and TRBJ1-5, with TRBD1 matching 8 bases. The CDR3 consists of 17 residues. The V gene's germline CDR1 is SGHNT and CDR2 YENEEA. V shed 1 base and J 0 bases; nucleotides not matched to a gene: 5.

This chain connects TRBV2 to TRBJ2-1, with D possibly called TRBD1 or TRBD2 (5 bases each). Germline CDR1 SNHLY, CDR2 FYNNEI. The CDR3 has 13 amino acids. V shed 7 bases and J shed 5 bases, with 12 bases lying between them. The CDR3 is CASKLGRNNEQFF. Here the CDR3 DNA reads TGTGCCAGCAAACTGGGACGAAACAATGAGCAGTTCTTC. Full variable domain (outside the CDR3, taken from reference TRBV2 and TRBJ2-1): EPEVTQTPSHQVTQMGQEVILRCVPISNHLYFYWYRQILGQKVEFLVSFYNNEISEKSEIFDDQFSVERPDGSNFTLKIRSTKLEDSAMYFCASKLGRNNEQFFGPGTRLTVL.

The sample holds a few counts of this clone. The chain carries TRBV7-6 and TRBJ2-7; the D gene is possibly TRBD2 (7 bases). CDR1 is SGHVS, CDR2 FNYEAQ, per germline. Trimming took off 5 bases at V and 3 bases at J, with 20 bases between the two ends. This CDR3 is 16 amino acids long. The CDR3 DNA follows: TGTGCCAGCAGCCCACTGCACGGGGGGCAGGGCTACGAGCAGTACTTC. Encoded protein: CASSPLHGGQGYEQYF. The full variable domain, completed using reference TRBV7-6 and TRBJ2-7, is GAGVSQSPRYKVTKRGQDVALRCDPISGHVSLYWYRQALGQGPEFLTYFNYEAQQDKSGLPNDRFSAERPEGSISTLTIQRTEQRDSAMYRCASSPLHGGQGYEQYFGPGTRLTVT.

This clone was recorded only once. V and J are TRBV19 and TRBJ2-3; D may be TRBD1 or TRBD2 (6 bases each). Germline lookup yields CDR1 LNHDA and CDR2 SQIVND (reference sequence). Trimming took off 3 bases at V and 1 base at J, with 11 bases between the two ends. The CDR3 has 15 amino acids. The CDR3: CASSMGGDGTDTQYF. The DNA of the CDR3 is TGTGCCAGTAGTATGGGGGGCGATGGCACAGATACGCAGTATTTT.

This chain uses TRBV19 with TRBJ1-4, with 9 positions matching TRBD1. CDR3 length: 13 amino acids. Germline V gene sequence: CDR1 LNHDA, CDR2 SQIVND (reference sequence). Trimming took 9 bases from V and 8 from J; bases not matched to a gene: 7. The CDR3 sequence: CASRQGVGEKLFF. DNA of the CDR3: TGTGCCAGCAGACAGGGGGTTGGAGAAAAACTGTTTTTT.

The chain has TRBV4-2 and TRBJ1-6; D may be TRBD1 (5 bases). CDR1 and CDR2 (germline): LGHNA, YNFKEQ. V gave up 0 bases and J gave up 14 bases, with 20 bases separating them. This CDR3 spans 16 amino acids. In nucleotides, the CDR3 is TGTGCCAGCAGCCAAGATGGGACTGGGGTCGAAGGGACCCTCCACTTT. Protein: CASSQDGTGVEGTLHF.

The chain links TRBV5-1 to TRBJ2-2; 13 bases map to TRBD2. V shed 4 bases and J 7 bases; nucleotides not matched to a gene: 7. CDR1 is SGHRS and CDR2 is YFSETQ in the germline V gene. This CDR3 has 16 residues. CDR3 nucleotides: TGCGCCAGCAGCCGCGGACTAGCGGGAGCAGGCGGGGAGCTGTTTTTT. Its protein is CASSRGLAGAGGELFF.

This sequence joins TRBV20-1 and TRBJ1-2, with D hard to call. Germline-derived CDR1 and CDR2 are DFQATT and SNEGSKA (reference sequence). V was trimmed by 3 bases and J by 6 bases, leaving 14 bases between them. This CDR3 region has 13 residues. CDR3 amino acids: CSASDIPGDGYTF. DNA for the CDR3: TGCAGTGCTAGTGACATCCCTGGGGATGGCTACACCTTC.